The T cell receptor beta chain described here comes from a study of metastatic and nonmetastatic thyroid tumors. Study information: Malignant and benign thyroid patients had repertoires compared in peripheral blood and tumor or nodule tissue. Study observations and caveats: According to reports, the diversity of TCR beta was significantly higher in malignant thyroid tumors than in benign nodules, and this held in both blood and tumor samples.

Trimming pared 0 bases from V and 6 bases from J, leaving 9 bases between. This CDR3 is built from 13 residues. In germline, CDR1 is GTSNPN, CDR2 SVGIG (reference sequence). Ahead of thyroid surgery, no patient had received treatment of any kind. In the original processing: In papillary thyroid cancer, a distant-metastasis classifier was built using CDR3 differences across clinicopathological groups. TCRdb ran MiXCR on the PCR reads. TCRdb, not the original authors, processed these V and J calls. The data hold more than 20,000 clones, with less than 40% observed a single time. There are a few counts of this clone. Antigen specificity is unknown.

The J gene is TRBJ1-5, the V gene TRBV30, with D possibly TRBD1 on 5 matching bases. The TCR was taken from a male donor with papillary thyroid cancer or a benign thyroid nodule (not recorded which). Some clones in this sample may be carry-over from other donors' samples. Source material: blood. CDR3: CAWSVMGGQPQHF. The CDR3 DNA sequence: TGTGCCTGGAGTGTAATGGGGGGTCAGCCCCAGCATTTT.